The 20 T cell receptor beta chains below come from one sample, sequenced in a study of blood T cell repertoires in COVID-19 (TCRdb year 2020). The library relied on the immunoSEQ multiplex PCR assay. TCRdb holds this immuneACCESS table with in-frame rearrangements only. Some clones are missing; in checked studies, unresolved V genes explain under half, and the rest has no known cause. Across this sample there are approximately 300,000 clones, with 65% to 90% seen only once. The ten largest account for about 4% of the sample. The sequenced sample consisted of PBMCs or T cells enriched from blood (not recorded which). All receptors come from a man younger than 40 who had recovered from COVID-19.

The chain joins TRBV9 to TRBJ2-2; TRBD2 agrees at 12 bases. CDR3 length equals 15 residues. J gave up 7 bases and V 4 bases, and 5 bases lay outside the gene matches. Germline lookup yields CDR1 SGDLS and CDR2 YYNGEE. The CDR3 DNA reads TGTGCCAGCAGCCTAGCGGGGGGGCCTTACGGGGAGCTGTTTTTT. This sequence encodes CASSLAGGPYGELFF.

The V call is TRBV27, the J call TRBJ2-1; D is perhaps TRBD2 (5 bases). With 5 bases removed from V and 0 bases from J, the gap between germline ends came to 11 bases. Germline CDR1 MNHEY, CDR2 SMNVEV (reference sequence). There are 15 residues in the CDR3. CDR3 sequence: CASSSGLGSYNEQFF. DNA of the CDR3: TGTGCCAGCAGTAGCGGACTCGGCTCCTACAATGAGCAGTTCTTC.

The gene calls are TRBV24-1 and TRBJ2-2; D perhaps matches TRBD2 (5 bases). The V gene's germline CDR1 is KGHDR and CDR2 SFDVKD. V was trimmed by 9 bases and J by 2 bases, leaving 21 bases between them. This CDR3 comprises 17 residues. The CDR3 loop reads CATSPPYGGLNTGELFF. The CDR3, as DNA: TGTGCCACCTCCCCTCCGTATGGCGGGTTAAACACCGGGGAGCTGTTTTTT.

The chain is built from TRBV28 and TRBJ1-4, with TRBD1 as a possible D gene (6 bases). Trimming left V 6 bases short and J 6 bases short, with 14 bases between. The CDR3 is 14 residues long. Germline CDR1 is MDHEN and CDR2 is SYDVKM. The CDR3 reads CASSPTGVDEKLFF. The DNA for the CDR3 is TGTGCCAGCAGCCCGACAGGAGTAGATGAAAAACTGTTTTTT.

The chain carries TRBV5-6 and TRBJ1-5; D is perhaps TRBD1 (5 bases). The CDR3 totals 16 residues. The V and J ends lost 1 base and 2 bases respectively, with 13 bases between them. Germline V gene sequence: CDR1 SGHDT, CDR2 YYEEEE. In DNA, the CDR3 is TGTGCCAGCAGCTTGTTGGGGCCGGGGGGCAATCAGCCCCAGCATTTT. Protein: CASSLLGPGGNQPQHF.

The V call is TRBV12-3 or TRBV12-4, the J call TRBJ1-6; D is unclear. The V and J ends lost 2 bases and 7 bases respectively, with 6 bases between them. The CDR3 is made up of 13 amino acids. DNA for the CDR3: TGTGCCAGCAGTTTATCTGGCAATTCACCCCTCCACTTT. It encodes CASSLSGNSPLHF.

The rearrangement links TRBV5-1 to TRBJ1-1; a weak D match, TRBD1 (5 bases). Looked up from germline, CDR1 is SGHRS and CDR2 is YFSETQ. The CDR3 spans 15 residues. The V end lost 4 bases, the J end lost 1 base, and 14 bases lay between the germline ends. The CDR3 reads CASSPTRQQNTEAFF. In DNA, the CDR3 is TGCGCCAGCAGCCCGACCCGACAGCAGAACACTGAAGCTTTCTTT.

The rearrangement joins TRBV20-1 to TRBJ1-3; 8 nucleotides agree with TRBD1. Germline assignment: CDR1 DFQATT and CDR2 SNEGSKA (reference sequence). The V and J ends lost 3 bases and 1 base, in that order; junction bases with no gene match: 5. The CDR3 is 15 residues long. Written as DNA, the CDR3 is TGCAGTGCTAGTAATCAGGGGGCGTCTGGAAACACCATATATTTT. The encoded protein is CSASNQGASGNTIYF.

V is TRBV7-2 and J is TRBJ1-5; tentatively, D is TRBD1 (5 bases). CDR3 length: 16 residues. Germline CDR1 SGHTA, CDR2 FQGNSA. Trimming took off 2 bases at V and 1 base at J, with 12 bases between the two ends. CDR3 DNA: TGTGCCAGCAGCTTACATGGGGGGAAGAGCAATCAGCCCCAGCATTTT. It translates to CASSLHGGKSNQPQHF.

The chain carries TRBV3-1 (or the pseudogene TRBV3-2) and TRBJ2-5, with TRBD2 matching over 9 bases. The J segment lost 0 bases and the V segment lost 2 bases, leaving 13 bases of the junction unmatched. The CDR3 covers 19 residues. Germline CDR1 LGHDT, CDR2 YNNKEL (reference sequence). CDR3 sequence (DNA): TGTGCCAGCAGCCAAAGGGGGCTAGCGGGGCTACCGTACCAAGAGACCCAGTACTTC. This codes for CASSQRGLAGLPYQETQYF.

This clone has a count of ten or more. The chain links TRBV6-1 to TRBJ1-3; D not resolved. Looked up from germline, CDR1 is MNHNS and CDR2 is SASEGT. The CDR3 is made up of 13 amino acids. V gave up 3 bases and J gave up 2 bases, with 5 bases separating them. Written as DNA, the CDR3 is TGTGCCAGCAGTGAGTGGCCTGGAAACACCATATATTTT. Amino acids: CASSEWPGNTIYF.

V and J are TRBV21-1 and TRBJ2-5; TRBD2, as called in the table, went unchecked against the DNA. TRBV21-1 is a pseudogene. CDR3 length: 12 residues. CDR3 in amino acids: CASSKGGETQYF. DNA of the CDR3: TGTGCCAGCAGCAAAGGAGGGGAGACCCAGTACTTC.

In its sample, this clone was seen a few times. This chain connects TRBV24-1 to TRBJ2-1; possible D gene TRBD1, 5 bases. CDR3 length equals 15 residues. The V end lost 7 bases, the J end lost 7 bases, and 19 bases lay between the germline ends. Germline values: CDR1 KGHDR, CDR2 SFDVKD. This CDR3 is CATSLDSLATNEQFF. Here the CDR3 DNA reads TGTGCCACCAGCCTAGACAGCCTGGCCACGAATGAGCAGTTCTTC.

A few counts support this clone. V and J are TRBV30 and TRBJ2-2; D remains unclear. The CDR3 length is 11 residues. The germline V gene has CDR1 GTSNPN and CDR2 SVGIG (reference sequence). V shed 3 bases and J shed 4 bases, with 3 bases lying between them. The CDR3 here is CAWSRTGELFF. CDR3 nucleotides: TGTGCCTGGAGCCGCACCGGGGAGCTGTTTTTT.

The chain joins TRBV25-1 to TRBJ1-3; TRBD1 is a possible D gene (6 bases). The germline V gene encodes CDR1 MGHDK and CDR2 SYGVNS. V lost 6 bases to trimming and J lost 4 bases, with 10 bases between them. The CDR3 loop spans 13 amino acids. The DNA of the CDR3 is TGTGCCAGCAGACTCAGGGGAGGAAACACCATATATTTT. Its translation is CASRLRGGNTIYF. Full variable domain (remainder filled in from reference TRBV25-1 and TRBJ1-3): EADIYQTPRYLVIGTGKKITLECSQTMGHDKMYWYQQDPGMELHLIHYSYGVNSTEKGDLSSESTVSRIRTEHFPLTLESARPSHTSQYLCASRLRGGNTIYFGEGSWLTVV.

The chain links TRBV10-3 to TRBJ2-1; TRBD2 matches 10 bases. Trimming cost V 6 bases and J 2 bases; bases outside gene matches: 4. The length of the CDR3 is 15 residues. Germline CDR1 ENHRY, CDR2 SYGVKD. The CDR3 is CAISGLAVTYNEQFF. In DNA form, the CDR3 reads TGTGCCATCAGCGGACTAGCGGTCACCTACAATGAGCAGTTCTTC.

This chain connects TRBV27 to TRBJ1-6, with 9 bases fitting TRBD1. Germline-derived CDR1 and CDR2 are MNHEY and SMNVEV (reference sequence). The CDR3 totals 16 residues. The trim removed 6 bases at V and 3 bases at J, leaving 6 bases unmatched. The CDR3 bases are TGTGCCAGCAGATTTATGACAGGGGGCTATAATTCACCCCTCCACTTT. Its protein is CASRFMTGGYNSPLHF.

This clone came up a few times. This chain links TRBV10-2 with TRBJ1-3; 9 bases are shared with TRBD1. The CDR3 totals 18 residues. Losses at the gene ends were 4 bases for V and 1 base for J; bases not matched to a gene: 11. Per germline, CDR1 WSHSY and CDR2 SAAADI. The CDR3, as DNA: TGCGCCAGCAGTGGTCTCCCGGGAGGGACAGGGTCTGGAAACACCATATATTTT. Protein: CASSGLPGGTGSGNTIYF.

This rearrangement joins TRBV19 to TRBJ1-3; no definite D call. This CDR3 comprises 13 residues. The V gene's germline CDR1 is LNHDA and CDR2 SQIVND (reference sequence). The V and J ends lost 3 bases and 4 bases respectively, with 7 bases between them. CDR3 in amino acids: CASSISAGNTIYF. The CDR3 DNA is TGTGCCAGTAGTATCAGCGCGGGAAACACCATATATTTT.

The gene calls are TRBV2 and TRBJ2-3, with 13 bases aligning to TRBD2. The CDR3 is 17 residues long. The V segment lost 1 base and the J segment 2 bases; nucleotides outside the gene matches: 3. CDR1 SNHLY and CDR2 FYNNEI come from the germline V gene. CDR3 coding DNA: TGTGCCAGCAGTGAAGGACTAGCGGGGGGCCCCACAGATACGCAGTATTTT. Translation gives CASSEGLAGGPTDTQYF.